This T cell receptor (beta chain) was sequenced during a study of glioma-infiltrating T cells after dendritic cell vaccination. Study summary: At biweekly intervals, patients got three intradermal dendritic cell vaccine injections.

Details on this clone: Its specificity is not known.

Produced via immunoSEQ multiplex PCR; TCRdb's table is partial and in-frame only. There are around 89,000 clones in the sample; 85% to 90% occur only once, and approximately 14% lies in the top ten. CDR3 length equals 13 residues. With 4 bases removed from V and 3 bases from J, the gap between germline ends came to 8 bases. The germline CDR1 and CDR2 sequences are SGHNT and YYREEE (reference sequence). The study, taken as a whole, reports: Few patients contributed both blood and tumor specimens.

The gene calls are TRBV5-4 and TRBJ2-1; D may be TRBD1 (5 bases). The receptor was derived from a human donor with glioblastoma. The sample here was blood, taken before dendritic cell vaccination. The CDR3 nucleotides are TGTGCCAGCAGCACCGGACACTACAATGAGCAGTTCTTC. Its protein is CASSTGHYNEQFF. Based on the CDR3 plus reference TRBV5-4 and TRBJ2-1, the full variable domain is ETGVTQSPTHLIKTRGQQVTLRCSSQSGHNTVSWYQQALGQGPQFIFQYYREEENGRGNFPPRFSGLQFPNYSSELNVNALELDDSALYLCASSTGHYNEQFFGPGTRLTVL.